Below, 6 T cell receptor beta chains from the same sample are listed, as sequenced in a study of CD8 T cells in ankylosing spondylitis. Via MiXCR, TCRdb re-called the 5' RACE reads, giving one row per CDR3 protein. The sample lists around 150,000 distinct CDR3 sequences; 7% to 8% were seen once. Sample: blood, either unsorted or a sorted T cell fraction (not recorded which). These receptors originate from a female donor with ankylosing spondylitis or in good health (not recorded which).

The sample holds many counts of this clonotype. Written as DNA, the CDR3 is TGTGCCAGCAGTTTATGGTTCGGTCCTGCCTACGAGCAGTACTTC. Its translation: CASSLWFGPAYEQYF. The gene calls are TRBV27 and TRBJ2-7; D is ambiguous. CDR1 is MNHEY, CDR2 SMNVEV, per germline (reference sequence). CDR3 length: 15 amino acids. The germline V and J ends were trimmed by 1 base and 2 bases, with 12 bases remaining between them.

V gene TRBV6-1 combines with J gene TRBJ1-2, with TRBD1 matching over 8 bases. The CDR3 covers 14 residues. Germline CDR1 MNHNS, CDR2 SASEGT. J gave up 0 bases and V 5 bases, and 2 bases lay outside the gene matches. CDR3 loop: CASSRTGTNYGYTF. The DNA of the CDR3 is TGTGCCAGCAGTCGGACAGGGACTAACTATGGCTACACCTTC.

At least ten counts were recorded for this clonotype. This chain joins TRBV7-2 and TRBJ1-6, with 7 bases matching TRBD1. CDR1 and CDR2 (germline): SGHTA, FQGNSA. The CDR3 loop spans 17 amino acids. The junction had 18 bases not matched to a gene; V was cut back by 7 bases and J by 9 bases. Written as DNA, the CDR3 is TGTGCCAGCACCAATGTGTTCCGGGACAGAGCCCTTTCACCCCTCCACTTT. Its protein is CASTNVFRDRALSPLHF. Full variable domain (outside the CDR3, taken from reference TRBV7-2 and TRBJ1-6): GAGVSQSPSNKVTEKGKDVELRCDPISGHTALYWYRQSLGQGLEFLIYFQGNSAPDKSGLPSDRFSAERTGGSVSTLTIQRTQQEDSAVYLCASTNVFRDRALSPLHFGNGTRLTVT.

V gene TRBV9 combines with J gene TRBJ1-1; TRBD1 aligns across 8 bases. There are 14 residues in the CDR3. J gave up 3 bases and V 3 bases, and 4 bases lay outside the gene matches. Germline CDR1 and CDR2: SGDLS and YYNGEE. CDR3 nucleotides: TGTGCCAGCAGCGGACAGGGGTTGGACACTGAAGCTTTCTTT. Translation: CASSGQGLDTEAFF.

This clonotype was detected many times. Here the CDR3 DNA reads TGTGCCAGCAGCTTGATCCAGGGAATCGGCAATGAGCAGTTCTTC. This encodes CASSLIQGIGNEQFF. This chain joins TRBV5-5 and TRBJ2-1, with a tentative D call TRBD1 (5 bases). The V and J ends lost 1 base and 6 bases respectively, with 14 bases between them. The CDR3 contains 15 residues. Per the germline V gene, CDR1 is SGHKS and CDR2 is YYEKEE (reference sequence).

The chain recombines TRBV4-1 with TRBJ1-5, with D tentatively TRBD1 (5 bases). The CDR3 length is 18 residues. Germline loops: CDR1 MGHRA, CDR2 YSYEKL. Trimming pared 4 bases from V and 2 bases from J, leaving 21 bases between. DNA of the CDR3: TGCGCCAGCAGCCTCAGACCCCCCAGGGTTCGAGGCAATCAGCCCCAGCATTTT. Residues: CASSLRPPRVRGNQPQHF.